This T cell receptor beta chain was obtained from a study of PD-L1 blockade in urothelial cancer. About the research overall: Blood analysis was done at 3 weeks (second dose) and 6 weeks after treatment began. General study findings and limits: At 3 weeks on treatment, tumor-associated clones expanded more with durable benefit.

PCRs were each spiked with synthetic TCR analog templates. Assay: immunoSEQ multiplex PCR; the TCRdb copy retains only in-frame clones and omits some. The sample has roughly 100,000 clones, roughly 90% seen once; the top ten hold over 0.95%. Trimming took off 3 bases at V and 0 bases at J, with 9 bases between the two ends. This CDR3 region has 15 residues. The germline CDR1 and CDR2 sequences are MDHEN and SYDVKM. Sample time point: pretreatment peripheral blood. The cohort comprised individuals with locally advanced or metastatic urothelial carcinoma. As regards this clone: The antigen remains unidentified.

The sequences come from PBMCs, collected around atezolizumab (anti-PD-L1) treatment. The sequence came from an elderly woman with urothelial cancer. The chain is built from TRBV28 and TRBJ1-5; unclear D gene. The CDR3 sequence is CASSFPGYSNQPQHF. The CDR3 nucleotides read TGTGCCAGCAGTTTTCCCGGTTATAGCAATCAGCCCCAGCATTTT.